These 25 T cell receptor beta chains share one sample of origin, sequenced in a study of human T cells and chemical hapten exposure. Regarding time point: patch test 2, 6 weeks after DPC sensitization. Treatment: therapeutic diphenylcyclopropenone sensitization with weekly scalp DPC. TCRdb reanalysed the RACE reads using MiXCR and keeps one entry per CDR3 protein. This table holds about 96,000 distinct CDR3 sequences, about a tenth found once. The starting material was whole blood, obtained in connection with sensitization to the hapten diphenylcyclopropenone (DPC). The source of these receptors is a woman between 40 and 55 years old with alopecia areata. Some clones in this sample may be carry-over from other donors' samples.

The sample holds many counts of this clonotype. The chain combines TRBV4-3 with TRBJ2-2; 10 nucleotides match TRBD2. V trimming: 2 bases; J trimming: 5 bases; junction bases outside the gene matches: 8. The CDR3 contains 17 residues. Per the germline V gene, CDR1 is LGHNA and CDR2 is YSLEER. In nucleotides, the CDR3 is TGCGCCAGCAGCCAACTATTAGCGGGAGGAAATACCGGGGAGCTGTTTTTT. Encoded protein: CASSQLLAGGNTGELFF.

This clonotype was seen repeatedly, ten times or more. This chain links TRBV10-3 with TRBJ2-6; tentatively, D is TRBD1 or TRBD2 (5 bases each). The V and J ends lost 8 bases and 0 bases respectively, with 11 bases between them. Germline V gene sequence: CDR1 ENHRY, CDR2 SYGVKD. This CDR3 has 15 residues. CDR3: CAIWAGSSGANVLTF. The DNA for the CDR3 is TGTGCCATCTGGGCAGGGAGCTCTGGGGCCAACGTCCTGACTTTC.

Comment on this clonotype: At one end, the junction sequence differs from germline, possibly due to a read error. This rearrangement joins TRBV7-7 to TRBJ2-3; 10 bases line up with TRBD2. Germline V lookup: CDR1 SSHAT, CDR2 FNYEAQ (reference sequence). The CDR3 has 15 residues. The CDR3 loop is CASSSEREGKDTQYF. The CDR3 DNA follows: TGTGCTAGCAGCTCTGAGCGGGAGGGAAAAGATACGCAGTATTTT.

Many counts were recorded for this clonotype. The rearrangement links TRBV7-2 to TRBJ2-5; TRBD2 aligns across 7 bases. The CDR3 has 19 amino acids. Germline V gene sequence: CDR1 SGHTA, CDR2 FQGNSA. After removal of 5 bases from V and 0 bases from J, the junction contained 18 bases not matched to a gene. In DNA, the CDR3 is TGTGCCAGCAGCCCGAGCTGGGGGTCCGTCGGGAGGAACCAAGAGACCCAGTACTTC. It translates to CASSPSWGSVGRNQETQYF.

The sample holds many counts of this clonotype. V gene TRBV7-2 combines with J gene TRBJ2-2, with TRBD1 identical over 11 bases. Germline V gene data show CDR1 as SGHTA and CDR2 as FQGNSA. CDR3 length: 15 amino acids. Unmatched junction bases numbered 5, after V lost 7 bases and J lost 4 bases. CDR3 in amino acids: CASTGQGAVTGELFF. The CDR3 coding sequence is TGTGCCAGCACCGGACAGGGGGCGGTCACCGGGGAGCTGTTTTTT.

V is TRBV6-1 and J is TRBJ2-4; 7 bases fit TRBD1. V was pared by 5 bases and J by 0 bases, with 7 bases of the junction left unmatched. The CDR3 runs 16 residues. Germline-derived CDR1 and CDR2 are MNHNS and SASEGT. CDR3 region: CASSQRTGLAKNIQYF. The CDR3 DNA follows: TGTGCCAGCAGTCAGCGGACAGGCCTAGCCAAAAACATTCAGTACTTC.

This clonotype was recorded at least ten times. The chain employs TRBV10-3 and TRBJ2-3, with 12 bases that match TRBD2. The CDR3 covers 20 residues. Germline V CDR1 and CDR2: ENHRY, SYGVKD. Trimming at V came to 0 bases and at J to 6 bases, leaving 16 bases not matched to a gene. CDR3 region: CAISESVTSGGPGFRDTQYF. CDR3 bases: TGTGCCATCAGTGAGTCGGTGACTAGCGGGGGCCCCGGGTTTAGGGATACGCAGTATTTT.

The sample holds many counts of this clonotype. J is TRBJ2-5 and V is TRBV5-4; possibly TRBD1 for D (6 bases). CDR1 and CDR2 (germline): SGHNT, YYREEE (reference sequence). V was pared by 2 bases and J by 1 base, with 9 bases between. The CDR3 is 14 residues long. The CDR3 nucleotides are TGTGCCAGCAGCTTCAGGACAGCCCAAGAGACCCAGTACTTC. Translated: CASSFRTAQETQYF.

This clonotype came up a few times. The rearrangement joins TRBV20-1 to TRBJ1-3, with TRBD1 matching 8 bases. CDR3 length equals 17 residues. Germline values: CDR1 DFQATT, CDR2 SNEGSKA (reference sequence). V trimming: 1 base; J trimming: 0 bases; junction bases outside the gene matches: 8. CDR3 amino acids: CSARGTPGTGSGNTIYF. The CDR3 bases are TGCAGTGCTAGAGGAACCCCCGGGACAGGCTCTGGAAACACCATATATTTT.

The rearrangement links TRBV29-1 to TRBJ2-2; 8 bases agree with TRBD2. The CDR3 is 14 residues long. Germline loops: CDR1 SQVTM, CDR2 ANQGSEA. V lost 4 bases and J lost 4; bases outside the gene matches: 5. The CDR3 spells CSVVRGGSTGELFF. DNA for the CDR3: TGCAGCGTTGTTCGGGGGGGATCCACCGGGGAGCTGTTTTTT.

V usage is TRBV15 and J usage is TRBJ2-7; D ambiguous. This CDR3 has 13 amino acids. From germline, CDR1 is LNHNV and CDR2 YYDKDF (reference sequence). Trimming took 0 bases from V and 3 from J, leaving 6 bases between them. In DNA form, the CDR3 reads TGTGCCACCAGCAGAGATAACAGCTACGAGCAGTACTTC. It translates to CATSRDNSYEQYF.

The sample holds many counts of this clonotype. The chain employs TRBV7-3 and TRBJ2-3, with D hard to call. Trimming pared 2 bases from V and 0 bases from J, leaving 6 bases between. The CDR3 is 14 amino acids. Germline V gives CDR1 SGHTA, CDR2 FQGTGA. As DNA, the CDR3 is TGTGCCAGCAGCTTAGGGCAAAGCACAGATACGCAGTATTTT. Encoded protein: CASSLGQSTDTQYF.

This clonotype was counted a few times. This chain's CDR3 is CASRVNPNQPQHF. CDR3 in DNA: TGTGCCAGCAGGGTTAACCCCAATCAGCCCCAGCATTTT. The chain uses TRBV28 and TRBJ1-5, with D hard to call. The CDR3 has 13 residues. Per germline, CDR1 MDHEN and CDR2 SYDVKM. Trimming pared 6 bases from V and 3 bases from J, leaving 9 bases between. The whole variable domain, filled in from reference TRBV28 and TRBJ1-5, reads DVKVTQSSRYLVKRTGEKVFLECVQDMDHENMFWYRQDPGLGLRLIYFSYDVKMKEKGDIPEGYSVSREKKERFSLILESASTNQTSMYLCASRVNPNQPQHFGDGTRLSIL.

There are many counts of this clonotype. One junction end does not reproduce the germline sequence, and a read error may be involved. This chain links TRBV29-1 with TRBJ2-1; D gene unclear. Germline CDR1 reads SQVTM; CDR2 reads ANQGSEA. The CDR3 is 12 amino acids. CDR3 nucleotide sequence: TGCAGCGTTGGGTCCACCAGCGCGTCTTCTCTCTTC. Protein sequence: CSVGSTSASSLF.

The sample holds a few counts of this clonotype. The rearrangement uses TRBV12-3 or TRBV12-4 and TRBJ2-5, with unresolved D. Trimming cost V 7 bases and J 1 base, with 13 bases left between them. The CDR3 totals 14 residues. CDR3 loop: CASTQTATQETQYF. In nucleotides, the CDR3 is TGTGCCAGCACCCAGACGGCAACCCAAGAGACCCAGTACTTC.

The rearrangement links TRBV7-9 to TRBJ2-7; the D gene is possibly TRBD2 (6 bases). V was trimmed by 6 bases and J by 2 bases, leaving 11 bases between them. Germline V gene sequence: CDR1 SEHNR, CDR2 FQNEAQ (reference sequence). The CDR3 is made up of 13 amino acids. CDR3 nucleotides: TGTGCCAGCAGTTTCCCGGGGGCCTACGAGCAGTACTTC. It yields the protein CASSFPGAYEQYF.

This clonotype was observed a few times. The chain is built from TRBV29-1 and TRBJ2-3, with 9 bases lining up with TRBD2. Looked up from germline, CDR1 is SQVTM and CDR2 is ANQGSEA. The trim removed 7 bases at V and 5 bases at J, leaving 19 bases unmatched. The CDR3 extends over 17 amino acids. The CDR3 sequence: CSAGRGAGGPSGDTQYF. Written as DNA, the CDR3 is TGCAGCGCCGGAAGGGGTGCGGGAGGGCCTAGCGGAGATACGCAGTATTTT.

Here the CDR3 reads CSASSGGSQETQYF. The CDR3 bases are TGCAGTGCTAGCTCTGGGGGGTCCCAAGAGACCCAGTACTTC. The rearrangement links TRBV20-1 to TRBJ2-5; a possible D gene is TRBD2 (6 bases). V gave up 3 bases and J gave up 1 base, with 12 bases separating them. CDR1 and CDR2 (germline): DFQATT, SNEGSKA (reference sequence). There are 14 residues in the CDR3.

Many counts were recorded for this clonotype. The rearrangement uses TRBV27 and TRBJ2-5, with 13 bases matching TRBD2. Germline trimming cut 7 bases from V and 0 bases from J; bases unmatched to any gene: 11. This CDR3 spans 18 amino acids. Germline assignment: CDR1 MNHEY and CDR2 SMNVEV (reference sequence). DNA for the CDR3: TGTGCCAGCACTCCGAGGGGGACTAGCGGGGAGTACCAAGAGACCCAGTACTTC. It yields the protein CASTPRGTSGEYQETQYF.

This clonotype was detected a few times. The chain recombines TRBV28 with TRBJ2-1, with 14 nucleotides matching TRBD2. The germline V gene has CDR1 MDHEN and CDR2 SYDVKM. The CDR3 is made up of 17 amino acids. V shed 4 bases and J 7 bases; nucleotides not matched to a gene: 9. CDR3: CASSSTGLAGGRNEQFF. CDR3 nucleotides: TGTGCCAGCAGTTCAACAGGACTAGCGGGAGGTCGTAATGAGCAGTTCTTC.

In this sample, this clonotype turned up many times. The chain recombines TRBV28 with TRBJ2-7; maybe TRBD2 (5 bases). The CDR3 covers 14 residues. Germline assignment: CDR1 MDHEN and CDR2 SYDVKM. The V end lost 6 bases, the J end lost 2 bases, and 14 bases lay between the germline ends. This CDR3 reads CASSPGSAAYEQYF. Written as DNA, the CDR3 is TGTGCCAGCAGCCCTGGGAGCGCCGCCTACGAGCAGTACTTC.

The genes are TRBV2 and TRBJ2-7; D remains ambiguous. CDR1 is SNHLY and CDR2 is FYNNEI in the germline V gene. The CDR3 is 10 residues long. Trimming stripped 7 bases from V and 9 bases from J, with 10 bases between. The CDR3 sequence: CASKFLVQYF. The DNA of the CDR3 is TGTGCCAGCAAATTCCTCGTGCAGTACTTC.

This clonotype was detected only a few times. Written as DNA, the CDR3 is TGCGCCAGCAGCTTGGTCAACGGATATGAAGCTTTCTTT. Amino acids: CASSLVNGYEAFF. V is TRBV5-1 and J is TRBJ1-1, with D uncertain. CDR3 size: 13 residues. Germline-derived CDR1 and CDR2 are SGHRS and YFSETQ. V shed 0 bases and J shed 7 bases, with 10 bases lying between them.

Notes on this clonotype: One base away lies a much larger clone, so this may be a sequencing read error. V gene TRBV30 combines with J gene TRBJ2-3; D remains unclear. Trimming took off 3 bases at V and 12 bases at J, with 19 bases between the two ends. Germline CDR1 is GTSNPN and CDR2 is SVGIG (reference sequence). This CDR3 contains 13 residues. As DNA, the CDR3 is TGTGCCTGGAGCGCGACTCCTGATTCTTCACAGTATTTT. As protein: CAWSATPDSSQYF. The variable domain in full, with the rest retrieved from reference TRBV30 and TRBJ2-3, is SQTIHQWPATLVQPVGSPLSLECTVEGTSNPNLYWYRQAAGRGLQLLFYSVGIGQISSEVPQNLSASRPQDRQFILSSKKLLLSDSGFYLCAWSATPDSSQYFGPGTRLTVL.

The sample holds a few counts of this clonotype. V usage is TRBV12-3 or TRBV12-4 and J usage is TRBJ1-2; D may be TRBD1 (6 bases). This CDR3 is 15 amino acids long. Trimming shortened V by 6 bases and J by 8 bases, and 22 bases separated the two germline ends. The CDR3 nucleotides read TGTGCCAGCAGCCCCAGCGGGGGGCGCGTTTACGGCTACACCTTC. Encoded protein: CASSPSGGRVYGYTF.